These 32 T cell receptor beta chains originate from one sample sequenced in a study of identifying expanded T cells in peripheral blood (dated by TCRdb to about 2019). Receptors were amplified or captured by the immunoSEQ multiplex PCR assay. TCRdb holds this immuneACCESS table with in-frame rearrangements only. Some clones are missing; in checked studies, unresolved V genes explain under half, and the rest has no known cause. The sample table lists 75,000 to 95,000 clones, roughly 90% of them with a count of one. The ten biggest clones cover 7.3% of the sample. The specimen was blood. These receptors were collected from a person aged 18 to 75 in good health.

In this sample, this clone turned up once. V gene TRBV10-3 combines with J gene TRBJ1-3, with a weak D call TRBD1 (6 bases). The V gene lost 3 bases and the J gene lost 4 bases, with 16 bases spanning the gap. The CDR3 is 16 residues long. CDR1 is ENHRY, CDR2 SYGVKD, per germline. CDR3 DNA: TGTGCCATCAGTGAATGGGACACCCAAATAGGAAACACCATATATTTT. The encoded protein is CAISEWDTQIGNTIYF.

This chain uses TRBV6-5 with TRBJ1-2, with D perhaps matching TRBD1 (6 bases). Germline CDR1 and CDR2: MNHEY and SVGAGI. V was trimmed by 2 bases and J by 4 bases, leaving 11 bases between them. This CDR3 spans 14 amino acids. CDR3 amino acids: CASSYGGVAYGYTF. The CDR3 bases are TGTGCCAGCAGTTACGGGGGCGTTGCCTATGGCTACACCTTC.

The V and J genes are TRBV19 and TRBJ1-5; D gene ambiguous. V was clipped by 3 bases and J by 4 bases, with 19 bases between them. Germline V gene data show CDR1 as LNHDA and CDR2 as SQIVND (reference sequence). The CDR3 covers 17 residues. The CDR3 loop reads CASSIPGPKPTNQPQHF. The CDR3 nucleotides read TGTGCCAGTAGTATCCCCGGGCCGAAGCCTACAAATCAGCCCCAGCATTTT.

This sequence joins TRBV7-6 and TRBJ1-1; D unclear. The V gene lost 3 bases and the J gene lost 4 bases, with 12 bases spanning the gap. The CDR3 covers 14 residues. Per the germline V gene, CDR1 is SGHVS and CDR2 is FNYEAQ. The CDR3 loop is CASSLRMVSTEAFF. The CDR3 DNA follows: TGTGCCAGCAGCTTGAGGATGGTGAGCACTGAAGCTTTCTTT.

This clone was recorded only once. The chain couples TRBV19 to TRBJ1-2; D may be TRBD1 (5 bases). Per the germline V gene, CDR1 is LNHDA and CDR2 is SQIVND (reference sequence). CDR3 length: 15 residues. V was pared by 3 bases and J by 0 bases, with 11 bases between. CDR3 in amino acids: CASSILGVTNYGYTF. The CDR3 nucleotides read TGTGCCAGTAGTATCTTAGGGGTAACTAACTATGGCTACACCTTC. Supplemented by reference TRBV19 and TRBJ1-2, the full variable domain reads DGGITQSPKYLFRKEGQNVTLSCEQNLNHDAMYWYRQDPGQGLRLIYYSQIVNDFQKGDIAEGYSVSREKKESFPLTVTSAQKNPTAFYLCASSILGVTNYGYTFGSGTRLTVV.

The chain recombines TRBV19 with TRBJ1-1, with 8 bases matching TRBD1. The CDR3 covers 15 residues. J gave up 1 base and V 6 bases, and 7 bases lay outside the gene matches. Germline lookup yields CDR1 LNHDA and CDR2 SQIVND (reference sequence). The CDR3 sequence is CASRTGEYSNTEAFF. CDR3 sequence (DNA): TGTGCCAGTAGGACAGGGGAGTACTCGAACACTGAAGCTTTCTTT. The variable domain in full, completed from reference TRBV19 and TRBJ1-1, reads DGGITQSPKYLFRKEGQNVTLSCEQNLNHDAMYWYRQDPGQGLRLIYYSQIVNDFQKGDIAEGYSVSREKKESFPLTVTSAQKNPTAFYLCASRTGEYSNTEAFFGQGTRLTVV.

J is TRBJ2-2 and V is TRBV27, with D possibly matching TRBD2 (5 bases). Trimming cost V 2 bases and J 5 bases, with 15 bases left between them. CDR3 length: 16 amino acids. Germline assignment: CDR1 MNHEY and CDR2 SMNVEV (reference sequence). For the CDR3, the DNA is TGTGCCAGCAGTTTAATTTGGCCAGGCGGGACCGGGGAGCTGTTTTTT. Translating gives CASSLIWPGGTGELFF.

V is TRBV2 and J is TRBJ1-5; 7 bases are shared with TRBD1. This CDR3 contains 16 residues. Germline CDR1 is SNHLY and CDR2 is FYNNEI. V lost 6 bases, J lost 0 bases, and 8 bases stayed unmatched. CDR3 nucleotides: TGTGCCAGCAGCCTATTTGGGACAGATAGCAATCAGCCCCAGCATTTT. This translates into CASSLFGTDSNQPQHF.

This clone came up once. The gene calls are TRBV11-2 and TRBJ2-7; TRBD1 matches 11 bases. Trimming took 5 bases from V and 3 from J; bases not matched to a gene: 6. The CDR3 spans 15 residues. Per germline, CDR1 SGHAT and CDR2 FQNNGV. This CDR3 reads CASSRGTGGFYEQYF. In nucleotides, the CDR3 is TGTGCCAGCAGCCGCGGGACAGGGGGATTCTACGAGCAGTACTTC.

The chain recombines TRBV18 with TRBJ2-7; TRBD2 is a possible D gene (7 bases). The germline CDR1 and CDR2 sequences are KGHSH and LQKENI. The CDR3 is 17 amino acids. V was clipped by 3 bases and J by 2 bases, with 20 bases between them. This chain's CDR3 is CASSPTGGGGPTYEQYF. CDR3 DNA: TGTGCCAGCTCACCGACTGGGGGCGGGGGACCAACCTACGAGCAGTACTTC.

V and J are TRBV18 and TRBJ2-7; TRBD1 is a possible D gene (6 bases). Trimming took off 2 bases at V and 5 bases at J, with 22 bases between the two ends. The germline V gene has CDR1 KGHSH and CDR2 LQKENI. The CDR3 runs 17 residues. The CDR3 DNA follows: TGTGCCAGCTCACCAAATTTTCTCTCCAGGGGTGGGAACGAGCAGTACTTC. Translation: CASSPNFLSRGGNEQYF.

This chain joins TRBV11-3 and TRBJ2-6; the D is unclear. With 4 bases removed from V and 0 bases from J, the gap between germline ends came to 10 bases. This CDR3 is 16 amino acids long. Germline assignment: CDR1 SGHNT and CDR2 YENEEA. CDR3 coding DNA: TGTGCCAGCAGCTCCGGTCCTTTCTCTGGGGCCAACGTCCTGACTTTC. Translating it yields CASSSGPFSGANVLTF.

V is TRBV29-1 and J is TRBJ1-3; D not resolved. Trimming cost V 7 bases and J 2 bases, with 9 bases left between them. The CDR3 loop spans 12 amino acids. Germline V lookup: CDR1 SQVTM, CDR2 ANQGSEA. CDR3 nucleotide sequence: TGCAGCGCCCATCTGGCTGGAAACACCATATATTTT. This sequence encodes CSAHLAGNTIYF.

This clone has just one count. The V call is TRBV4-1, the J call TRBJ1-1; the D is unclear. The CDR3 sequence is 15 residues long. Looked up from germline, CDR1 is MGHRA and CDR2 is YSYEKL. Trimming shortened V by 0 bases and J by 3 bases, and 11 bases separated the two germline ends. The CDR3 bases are TGCGCCAGCAGCCAAGATTGGGGTTGGGACACTGAAGCTTTCTTT. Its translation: CASSQDWGWDTEAFF.

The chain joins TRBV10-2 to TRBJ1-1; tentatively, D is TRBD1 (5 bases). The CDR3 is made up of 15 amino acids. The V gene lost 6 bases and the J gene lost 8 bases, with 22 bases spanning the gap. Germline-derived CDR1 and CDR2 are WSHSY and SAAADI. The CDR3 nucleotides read TGCGCCAGCAGAGCCCGGCGGGACGGCCTATTGGAAGCTTTCTTT. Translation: CASRARRDGLLEAFF.

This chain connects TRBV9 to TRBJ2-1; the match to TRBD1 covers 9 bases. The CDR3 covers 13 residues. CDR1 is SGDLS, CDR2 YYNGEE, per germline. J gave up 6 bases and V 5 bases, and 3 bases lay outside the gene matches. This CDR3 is CASRGGQGNEQFF. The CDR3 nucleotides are TGTGCCAGCAGGGGGGGACAGGGCAATGAGCAGTTCTTC. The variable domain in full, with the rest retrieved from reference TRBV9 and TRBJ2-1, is DSGVTQTPKHLITATGQRVTLRCSPRSGDLSVYWYQQSLDQGLQFLIQYYNGEERAKGNILERFSAQQFPDLHSELNLSSLELGDSALYFCASRGGQGNEQFFGPGTRLTVL.

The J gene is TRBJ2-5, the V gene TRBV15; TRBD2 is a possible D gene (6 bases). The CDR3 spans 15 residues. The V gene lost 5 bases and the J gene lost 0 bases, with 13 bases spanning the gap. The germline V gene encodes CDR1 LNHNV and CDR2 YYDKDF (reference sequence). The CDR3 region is CATSAGRYHQETQYF. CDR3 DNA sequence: TGTGCCACCAGCGCGGGACGGTACCACCAAGAGACCCAGTACTTC.

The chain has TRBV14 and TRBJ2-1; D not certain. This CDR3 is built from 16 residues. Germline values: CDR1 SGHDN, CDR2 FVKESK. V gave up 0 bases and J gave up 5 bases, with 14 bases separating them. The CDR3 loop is CASSQDLGRRNNEQFF. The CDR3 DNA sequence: TGTGCCAGCAGCCAAGATTTGGGTAGACGCAACAATGAGCAGTTCTTC. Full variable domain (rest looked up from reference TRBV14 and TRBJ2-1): EAGVTQFPSHSVIEKGQTVTLRCDPISGHDNLYWYRRVMGKEIKFLLHFVKESKQDESGMPNNRFLAERTGGTYSTLKVQPAELEDSGVYFCASSQDLGRRNNEQFFGPGTRLTVL.

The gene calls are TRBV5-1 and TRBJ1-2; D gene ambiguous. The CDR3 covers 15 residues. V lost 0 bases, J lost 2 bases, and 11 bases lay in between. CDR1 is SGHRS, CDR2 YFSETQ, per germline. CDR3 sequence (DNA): TGCGCCAGCAGCTTGGACGGTTCGGGGAACTATGGCTACACCTTC. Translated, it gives CASSLDGSGNYGYTF.

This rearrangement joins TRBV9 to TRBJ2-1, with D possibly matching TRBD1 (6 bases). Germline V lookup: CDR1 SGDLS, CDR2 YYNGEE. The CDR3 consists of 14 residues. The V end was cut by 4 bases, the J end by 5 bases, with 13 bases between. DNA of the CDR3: TGTGCCAGCAGCCCCCGAGGGGGTCACAATGAGCAGTTCTTC. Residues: CASSPRGGHNEQFF.

This chain's CDR3 is CASSRQASSTDTQYF. The CDR3, as DNA: TGCGCCAGCAGCCGCCAGGCCTCAAGCACAGATACGCAGTATTTT. The chain couples TRBV4-1 to TRBJ2-3; D is uncertain. V was shortened by 4 bases and J by 0 bases, with 11 bases between the two germline ends. The CDR3 covers 15 residues. Germline-derived CDR1 and CDR2 are MGHRA and YSYEKL.

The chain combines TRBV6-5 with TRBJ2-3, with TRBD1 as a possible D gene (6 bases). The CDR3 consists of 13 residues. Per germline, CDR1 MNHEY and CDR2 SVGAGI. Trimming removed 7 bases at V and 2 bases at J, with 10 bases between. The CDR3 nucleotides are TGTGCCAGCACCGGACAGATCACAGATACGCAGTATTTT. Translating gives CASTGQITDTQYF.

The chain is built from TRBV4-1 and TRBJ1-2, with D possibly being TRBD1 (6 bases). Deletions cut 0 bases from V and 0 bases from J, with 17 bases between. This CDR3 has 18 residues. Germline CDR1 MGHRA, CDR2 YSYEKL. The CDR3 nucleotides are TGCGCCAGCAGCCAAGAGACTACCGGGACAAGATCTAACTATGGCTACACCTTC. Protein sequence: CASSQETTGTRSNYGYTF.

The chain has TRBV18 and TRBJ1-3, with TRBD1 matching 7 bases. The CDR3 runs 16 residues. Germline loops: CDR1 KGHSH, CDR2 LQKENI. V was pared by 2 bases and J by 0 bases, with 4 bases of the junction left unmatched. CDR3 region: CASSPNSGGSGNTIYF. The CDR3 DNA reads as TGTGCCAGCTCACCAAATTCAGGGGGCTCTGGAAACACCATATATTTT.

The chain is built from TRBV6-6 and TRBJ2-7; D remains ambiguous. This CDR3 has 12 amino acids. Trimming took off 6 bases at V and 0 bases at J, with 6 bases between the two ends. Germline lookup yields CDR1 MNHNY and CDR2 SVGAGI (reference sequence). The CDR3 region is CASRHTSYEQYF. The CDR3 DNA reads TGTGCCAGCAGACACACCTCCTACGAGCAGTACTTC.

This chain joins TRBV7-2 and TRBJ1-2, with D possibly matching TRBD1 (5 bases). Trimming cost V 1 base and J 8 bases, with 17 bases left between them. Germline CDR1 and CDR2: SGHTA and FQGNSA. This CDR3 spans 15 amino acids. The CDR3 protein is CASSLGGRSWGGYTF. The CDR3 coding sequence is TGTGCCAGCAGCTTAGGCGGCAGGTCTTGGGGCGGCTACACCTTC.

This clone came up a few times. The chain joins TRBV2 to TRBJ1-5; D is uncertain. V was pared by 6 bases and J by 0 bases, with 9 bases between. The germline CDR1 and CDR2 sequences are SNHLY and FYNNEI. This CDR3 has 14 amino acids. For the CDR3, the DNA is TGTGCCAGCAGCGACGGATCTAGCAATCAGCCCCAGCATTTT. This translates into CASSDGSSNQPQHF.

DNA of the CDR3: TGTGCCAGCTCACCCCCGAACGGAGCAAACACTGAAGCTTTCTTT. Its translation: CASSPPNGANTEAFF. The chain has TRBV18 and TRBJ1-1; D gene uncertain. Germline loops: CDR1 KGHSH, CDR2 LQKENI. The CDR3 runs 15 residues. V dropped 3 bases and J dropped 2 bases, with 13 bases sitting between them.

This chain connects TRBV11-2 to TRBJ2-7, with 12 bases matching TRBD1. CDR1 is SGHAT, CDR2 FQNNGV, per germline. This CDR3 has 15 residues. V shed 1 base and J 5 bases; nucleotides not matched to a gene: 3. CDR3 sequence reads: CASSLVGTGGHEQYF. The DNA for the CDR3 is TGTGCCAGCAGCTTAGTTGGGACAGGGGGCCACGAGCAGTACTTC.

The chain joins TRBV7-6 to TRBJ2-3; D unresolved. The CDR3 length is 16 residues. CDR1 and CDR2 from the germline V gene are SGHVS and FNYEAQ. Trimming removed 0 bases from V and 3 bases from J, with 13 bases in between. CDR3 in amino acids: CASSLASGSGTDTQYF. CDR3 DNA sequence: TGTGCCAGCAGCTTAGCGTCGGGTAGTGGGACAGATACGCAGTATTTT.

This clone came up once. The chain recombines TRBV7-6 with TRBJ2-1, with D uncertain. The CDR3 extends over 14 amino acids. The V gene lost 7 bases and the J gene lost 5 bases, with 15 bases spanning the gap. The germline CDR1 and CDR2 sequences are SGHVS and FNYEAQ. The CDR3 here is CASIIRAGDNEQFF. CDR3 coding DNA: TGTGCCAGCATAATACGCGCAGGAGACAATGAGCAGTTCTTC. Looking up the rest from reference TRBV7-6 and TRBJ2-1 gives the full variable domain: GAGVSQSPRYKVTKRGQDVALRCDPISGHVSLYWYRQALGQGPEFLTYFNYEAQQDKSGLPNDRFSAERPEGSISTLTIQRTEQRDSAMYRCASIIRAGDNEQFFGPGTRLTVL.

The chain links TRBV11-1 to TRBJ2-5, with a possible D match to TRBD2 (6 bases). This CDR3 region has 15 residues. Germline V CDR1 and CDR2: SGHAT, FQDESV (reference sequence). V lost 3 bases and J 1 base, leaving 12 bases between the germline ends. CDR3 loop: CASSFTAGLQETQYF. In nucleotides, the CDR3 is TGTGCCAGCAGCTTTACGGCGGGGCTCCAAGAGACCCAGTACTTC.